These T cell receptor beta chains were read from a single sample in a study of blood T cell repertoires in COVID-19. Measured with immunoSEQ multiplex PCR; TCRdb has only the in-frame clones, and not every one. This table has approximately 380,000 clones, 91% appearing once. The sequenced material came from PBMCs or T cells enriched from blood (not recorded which). The receptors stem from a middle-aged woman who had been exposed to COVID-19. CDR3s include the opening cysteine and the closing phenylalanine or tryptophan. The D gene is left open where the match is weak. Clone size, where shown, is once, few, many, or a class for clones that have expanded.

v_call,d_call,clone_size,j_call,cdr3_aa,cdr3_nt
TRBV30,TRBD1,NA,TRBJ1-5,CAWSGQGNQPQHF,TGTGCCTGGAGCGGACAGGGCAATCAGCCCCAGCATTTT
TRBV3-1/TRBV3-2,NA,NA,TRBJ1-2,CASSPVRRGGYTF,TGTGCCAGCAGCCCCGTCCGGCGGGGTGGCTACACCTTC
TRBV5-4,NA,NA,TRBJ2-3,CASSFRADGDTQYF,TGTGCCAGCAGCTTCAGGGCGGATGGGGATACGCAGTATTTT
TRBV2,TRBD1,NA,TRBJ2-7,CASSGGHRQRGHEQYF,TGTGCCAGCAGTGGAGGGCACAGACAAAGGGGGCACGAGCAGTACTTC
TRBV18,NA,NA,TRBJ1-1,CASSPTPPGQGTEAFF,TGTGCCAGCTCACCAACACCACCAGGGCAAGGCACTGAAGCTTTCTTT
TRBV7-8,NA,NA,TRBJ1-2,CASSLGTDGYTF,TGTGCCAGCAGCTTAGGTACGGATGGCTACACCTTC
TRBV6-5,NA,NA,TRBJ1-1,CASSHGTLNTEAFF,TGTGCCAGCAGTCACGGGACACTGAACACTGAAGCTTTCTTT
TRBV10-2,NA,NA,TRBJ2-1,CASSGPPGRSPNEQFF,TGCGCCAGCAGTGGACCGCCCGGGAGATCACCCAATGAGCAGTTCTTC
TRBV9,TRBD2,NA,TRBJ2-1,CASSVGGLLAGAQFF,TGTGCCAGCAGCGTCGGGGGTCTACTAGCGGGGGCTCAGTTCTTC
TRBV5-1,TRBD1,NA,TRBJ1-2,CASSLGDRAPRDYGYTF,TGCGCCAGCAGCTTGGGGGACAGAGCCCCTAGGGACTATGGCTACACCTTC
TRBV10-1,NA,NA,TRBJ2-2,CASSEGGGLPLHTGELFF,TGCGCCAGCAGTGAAGGCGGGGGCCTTCCCCTTCACACCGGGGAGCTGTTTTTT
TRBV5-4,TRBD2,few,TRBJ2-1,CASSLGLAGYNEQFF,TGTGCCAGCAGCTTGGGCCTAGCGGGCTACAATGAGCAGTTCTTC
TRBV30,NA,once,TRBJ1-2,CAWSVDSYGYTF,TGTGCCTGGAGTGTAGACAGCTATGGCTACACCTTC
TRBV12-3/TRBV12-4,NA,NA,TRBJ2-7,CASSSGVKYF,TGTGCCAGCAGTTCGGGAGTAAAGTACTTC
TRBV5-1,NA,NA,TRBJ1-2,CASSVGTTYGYTF,TGCGCCAGCAGCGTCGGGACAACCTATGGCTACACCTTC
TRBV27,TRBD1,few,TRBJ1-1,CASSSQGADTEAFF,TGTGCCAGCAGTTCCCAGGGGGCGGACACTGAAGCTTTCTTT
TRBV30,TRBD2,once,TRBJ2-7,CAWSPGRDYEQYF,TGTGCCTGGAGTCCAGGGAGGGATTACGAGCAGTACTTC
TRBV14,NA,NA,TRBJ1-4,CASSQAGVHEKLFF,TGTGCCAGCAGCCAGGCAGGGGTACACGAAAAACTGTTTTTT
TRBV11-3,NA,NA,TRBJ2-3,CASAPWPGATDTQYF,TGTGCCAGCGCCCCGTGGCCAGGGGCCACAGATACGCAGTATTTT
TRBV7-4,TRBD2,NA,TRBJ2-3,CASSFRTTGTSGGDTQYF,TGTGCCAGCAGCTTTCGGACTACCGGGACTAGCGGGGGAGATACGCAGTATTTT
TRBV19,TRBD1,NA,TRBJ1-4,CASSTQETGRTNEKLFF,TGTGCCAGTAGTACCCAGGAGACAGGGCGCACTAATGAAAAACTGTTTTTT
TRBV12-3/TRBV12-4,TRBD1,NA,TRBJ1-1,CASSVRGRTEAFF,TGTGCCAGCAGTGTTAGGGGGCGAACTGAAGCTTTCTTT
TRBV6-2/TRBV6-3,TRBD1,NA,TRBJ1-5,CASSYGRKTGSNQPQHF,TGTGCCAGCAGTTATGGTCGGAAGACAGGGAGCAATCAGCCCCAGCATTTT
TRBV2,NA,NA,TRBJ1-4,CASSRDWGEKLFF,TGTGCCAGCAGTAGGGACTGGGGTGAAAAACTGTTTTTT
TRBV9,NA,NA,TRBJ2-7,CASSVVAEGEQYF,TGTGCCAGCAGCGTAGTGGCGGAGGGGGAGCAGTACTTC
TRBV5-4,TRBD1,few,TRBJ2-7,CASSLAGTGVYEQYF,TGTGCCAGCAGCTTGGCCGGGACAGGGGTATACGAGCAGTACTTC
TRBV20-1,NA,once,TRBJ2-3,CSASDRTGAGTQYF,TGCAGTGCAAGTGACCGAACGGGAGCTGGTACGCAGTATTTT
TRBV9,TRBD1,NA,TRBJ1-3,CASSVEGASSGNTIYF,TGTGCCAGCAGCGTAGAGGGGGCCAGCTCTGGAAACACCATATATTTT